This TCR beta chain was sequenced for a study of T-cell memory formation after mild COVID-19. From the 5' RACE reads, TCRdb called clonotypes with MiXCR, one entry per CDR3 protein. Altogether 470,000 or so distinct CDR3 sequences are present, roughly 23% being singletons, with the ten largest covering roughly an eighth. This clonotype was sampled from an adult woman who had mild COVID-19 (a few samples of this study predate the infection). Cell type and time point are not known. The sequenced sample was PBMCs or a T cell subset sorted from them (not recorded which).

CDR3 in amino acids: CASSQVGGVDEQFF. The CDR3 DNA reads as TGCGCCAGCAGCCAAGTCGGGGGGGTCGATGAGCAGTTCTTC. The chain recombines TRBV4-3 with TRBJ2-1, with 8 nucleotides matching TRBD2. Per the germline V gene, CDR1 is LGHNA and CDR2 is YSLEER. The ends lost 1 base at V and 8 bases at J; junction bases unmatched: 4. This CDR3 region has 14 residues.